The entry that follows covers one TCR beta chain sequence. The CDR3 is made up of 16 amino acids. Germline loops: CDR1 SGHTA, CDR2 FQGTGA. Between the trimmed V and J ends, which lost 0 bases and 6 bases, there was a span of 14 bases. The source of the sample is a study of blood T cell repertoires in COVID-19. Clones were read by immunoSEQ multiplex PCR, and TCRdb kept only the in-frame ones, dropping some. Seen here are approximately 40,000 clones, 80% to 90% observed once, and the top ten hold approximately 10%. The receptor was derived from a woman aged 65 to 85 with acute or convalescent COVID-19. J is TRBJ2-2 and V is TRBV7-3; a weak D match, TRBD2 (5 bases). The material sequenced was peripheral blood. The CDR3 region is CASSLTYNEAAGELFF. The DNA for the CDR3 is TGTGCCAGCAGCTTAACATATAACGAAGCGGCCGGGGAGCTGTTTTTT.